Each of the 10 T cell receptor beta chains below was sequenced from the same sample in a study of blood T cell repertoires in COVID-19. Data came from immunoSEQ multiplex PCR; TCRdb stores just in-frame clones and leaves some out. This table has approximately 150,000 clones, approximately 81% appearing once. Sequencing used PBMCs or T cells enriched from blood (not recorded which). These receptors were collected from a man aged 55-75 years who had recovered from COVID-19.

V is TRBV6-2 or TRBV6-3 and J is TRBJ1-1; D call uncertain. Trimming took 2 bases from V and 3 from J, leaving 4 bases between them. This CDR3 spans 12 amino acids. CDR1 is MNHEY, CDR2 SVGEGT, per germline. The CDR3 nucleotides read TGTGCCAGCAGTTACGAGGACACTGAAGCTTTCTTT. This codes for CASSYEDTEAFF.

This clone appeared a few times. The J gene is TRBJ1-4, the V gene TRBV11-3; D unresolved. Trimming pared 8 bases from V and 3 bases from J, leaving 10 bases between. This CDR3 contains 13 residues. The V gene's germline CDR1 is SGHNT and CDR2 YENEEA. CDR3 DNA: TGTGCCAGCTCCTTGGGCCCTAATGAAAAACTGTTTTTT. It encodes CASSLGPNEKLFF. The full variable domain, with the rest looked up from reference TRBV11-3 and TRBJ1-4, is EAGVVQSPRYKIIEKKQPVAFWCNPISGHNTLYWYLQNLGQGPELLIRYENEEAVDDSQLPKDRFSAERLKGVDSTLKIQPAELGDSAVYLCASSLGPNEKLFFGSGTQLSVL.

V usage is TRBV7-2 and J usage is TRBJ1-2, with 8 positions matching TRBD1. Per germline, CDR1 SGHTA and CDR2 FQGNSA. V shed 3 bases and J 5 bases; nucleotides not matched to a gene: 8. The CDR3 is 15 amino acids. Here the CDR3 DNA reads TGTGCCAGCAGCTTGGGACAGGCGTCCCGTTATGGCTACACCTTC. This translates into CASSLGQASRYGYTF.

The chain employs TRBV10-3 and TRBJ2-1; 14 bases fit TRBD2. Germline V gene sequence: CDR1 ENHRY, CDR2 SYGVKD. The CDR3 consists of 18 residues. The V segment lost 6 bases and the J segment 2 bases; nucleotides outside the gene matches: 9. The CDR3 DNA follows: TGTGCCATCAGCACCGGGACTAGCGGGAGAGGAACCTACAATGAGCAGTTCTTC. It is translated as CAISTGTSGRGTYNEQFF.

This clone was observed a single time. The rearrangement joins TRBV7-3 to TRBJ1-3; 10 bases fit TRBD1. Germline V CDR1 and CDR2: SGHTA, FQGTGA. The CDR3 extends over 14 amino acids. V trimming: 5 bases; J trimming: 8 bases; junction bases outside the gene matches: 6. For the CDR3, the DNA is TGTGCCAGCAGCACGGGACAGGGGAGAGACACCATATATTTT. Amino acids: CASSTGQGRDTIYF.

The chain links TRBV2 to TRBJ2-2; the match to TRBD1 covers 10 bases. Germline CDR1 is SNHLY and CDR2 is FYNNEI. The V gene end was trimmed by 6 bases and the J gene end by 6 bases; junction bases not matched to a gene: 7. The CDR3 runs 15 residues. The CDR3 DNA reads TGTGCCAGCAGATCCGGGACAGGGGTACCCGGGGAGCTGTTTTTT. Amino acids: CASRSGTGVPGELFF.

CDR3 in amino acids: CASSIDPGGNTNTGELFF. Here the CDR3 DNA reads TGTGCCAGTAGTATAGATCCTGGGGGGAACACGAACACCGGGGAGCTGTTTTTT. The chain uses TRBV19 and TRBJ2-2, with TRBD2 as a possible D gene (6 bases). CDR1 and CDR2 (germline): LNHDA, SQIVND (reference sequence). Trimming removed 0 bases at V and 0 bases at J, with 14 bases between. This CDR3 is 18 amino acids long.

This clone was counted a few times. The rearrangement uses TRBV7-8 and TRBJ1-4, with a weak D call TRBD1 (5 bases). Germline CDR1 is SGHVS and CDR2 is FQNEAQ. The CDR3 totals 15 residues. Between the trimmed V and J ends, which lost 3 bases and 4 bases, there was a span of 12 bases. The CDR3 region has the DNA TGTGCCAGCAGCTTCCGACGACAGAATAATGAAAAACTGTTTTTT. Translating it yields CASSFRRQNNEKLFF.

This chain uses TRBV18 with TRBJ2-3; D possibly corresponds to TRBD1 (6 bases). Looked up from germline, CDR1 is KGHSH and CDR2 is LQKENI. The CDR3 has 16 residues. Trimming pared 3 bases from V and 4 bases from J, leaving 17 bases between. The CDR3 DNA follows: TGTGCCAGCTCACCGTACAGGGCCTCACCGCCAGATACGCAGTATTTT. Translating it yields CASSPYRASPPDTQYF.

The chain uses TRBV20-1 and TRBJ2-7; D gene unclear. This CDR3 has 13 amino acids. V was clipped by 3 bases and J by 3 bases, with 12 bases between them. The germline V gene encodes CDR1 DFQATT and CDR2 SNEGSKA (reference sequence). The CDR3 nucleotides read TGCAGTGCTAGTCTCAGGTCGGACTACGAGCAGTACTTC. This translates into CSASLRSDYEQYF.